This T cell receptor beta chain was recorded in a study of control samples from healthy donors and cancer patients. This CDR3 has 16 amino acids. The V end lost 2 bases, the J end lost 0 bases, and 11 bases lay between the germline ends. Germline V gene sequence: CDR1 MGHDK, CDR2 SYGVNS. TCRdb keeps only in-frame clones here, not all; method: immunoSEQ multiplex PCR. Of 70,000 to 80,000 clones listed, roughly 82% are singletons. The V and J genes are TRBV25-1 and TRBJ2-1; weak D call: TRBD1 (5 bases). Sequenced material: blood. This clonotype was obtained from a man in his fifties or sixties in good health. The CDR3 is CASSEDTGSSYNEQFF. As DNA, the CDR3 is TGTGCCAGCAGTGAAGATACAGGCAGCTCCTACAATGAGCAGTTCTTC. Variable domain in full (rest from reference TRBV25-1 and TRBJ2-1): EADIYQTPRYLVIGTGKKITLECSQTMGHDKMYWYQQDPGMELHLIHYSYGVNSTEKGDLSSESTVSRIRTEHFPLTLESARPSHTSQYLCASSEDTGSSYNEQFFGPGTRLTVL.